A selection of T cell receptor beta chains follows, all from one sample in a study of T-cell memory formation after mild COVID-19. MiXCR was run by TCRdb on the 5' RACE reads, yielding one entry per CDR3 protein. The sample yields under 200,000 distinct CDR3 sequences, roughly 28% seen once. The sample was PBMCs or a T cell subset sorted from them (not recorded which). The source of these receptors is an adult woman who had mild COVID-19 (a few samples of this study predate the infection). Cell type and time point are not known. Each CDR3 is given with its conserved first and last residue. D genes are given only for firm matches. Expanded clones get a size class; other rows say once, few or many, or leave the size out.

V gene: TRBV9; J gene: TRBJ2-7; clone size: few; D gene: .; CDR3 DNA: TGTGCCAGCAGCGTAGCCGGGTCCGGCGAGCAGTACTTC; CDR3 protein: CASSVAGSGEQYF
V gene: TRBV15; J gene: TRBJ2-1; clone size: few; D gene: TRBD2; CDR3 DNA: TGTGCCACCAGCAGAGCTGGGCGGGGGGGCCTTAATGAGCAGTTCTTC; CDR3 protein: CATSRAGRGGLNEQFF
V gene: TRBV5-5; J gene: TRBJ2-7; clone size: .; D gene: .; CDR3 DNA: TGTGCCAGCAGCTTGCATCCCTCCTACGAGCAGTACTTC; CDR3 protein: CASSLHPSYEQYF
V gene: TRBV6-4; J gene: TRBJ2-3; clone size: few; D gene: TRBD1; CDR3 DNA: TGTGCCAGCAGTCTAATCCCCTCCGGGACAGGGGGTGGCACAGATACGCAGTATTTT; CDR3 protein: CASSLIPSGTGGGTDTQYF
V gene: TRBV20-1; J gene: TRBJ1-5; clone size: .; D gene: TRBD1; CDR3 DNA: TGCAGTGCTAGAAAAGGGGACAGGTCGTTTGATCAGCCCCAGCATTTT; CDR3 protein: CSARKGDRSFDQPQHF
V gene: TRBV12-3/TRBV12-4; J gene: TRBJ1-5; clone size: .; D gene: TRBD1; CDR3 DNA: TGTGCCAGCACCCAGACAGGGCGGAGCAATCAGCCCCAGCATTTT; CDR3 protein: CASTQTGRSNQPQHF
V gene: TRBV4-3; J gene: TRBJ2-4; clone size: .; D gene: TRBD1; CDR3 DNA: TGCGCCAGCAGCCAGGGACAGGGGGTAACCAAAAACATTCAGTACTTC; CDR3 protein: CASSQGQGVTKNIQYF
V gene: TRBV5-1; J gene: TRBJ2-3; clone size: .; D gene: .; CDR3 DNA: TGCGCCAGCAGCTTGGACCCCCCTACTAGCACAGATACGCAGTATTTT; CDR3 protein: CASSLDPPTSTDTQYF
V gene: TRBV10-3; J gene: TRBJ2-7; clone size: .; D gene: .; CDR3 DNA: TGTGCCATCAAGGGGACCCCGAGAGGGGACTCCTACGAGCAGTACTTC; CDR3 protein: CAIKGTPRGDSYEQYF
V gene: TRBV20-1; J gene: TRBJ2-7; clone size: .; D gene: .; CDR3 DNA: TGCAGTGCTAGACGGGACTACGAGCAGTACTTC; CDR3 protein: CSARRDYEQYF
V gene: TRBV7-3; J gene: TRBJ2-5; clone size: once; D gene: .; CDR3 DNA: TGTGCCAGCAGCCCCCCCTCGACGAAGACCCAGTACTTC; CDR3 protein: CASSPPSTKTQYF
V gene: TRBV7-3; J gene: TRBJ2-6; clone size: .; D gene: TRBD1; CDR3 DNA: TGTGCCAGCAGCGGGGCCGGGACAGGGCTCTCTGGGGCCAACGTCCTGACTTTC; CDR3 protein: CASSGAGTGLSGANVLTF
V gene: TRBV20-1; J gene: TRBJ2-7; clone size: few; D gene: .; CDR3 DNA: TGCAGTGCTAGAGAGACTAACTCCTACGAGCAGTACTTC; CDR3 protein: CSARETNSYEQYF
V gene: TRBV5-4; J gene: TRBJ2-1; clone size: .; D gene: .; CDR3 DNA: TGTGCCAGCAGCGTTGGGGCTGAGCAGTTCTTC; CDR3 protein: CASSVGAEQFF
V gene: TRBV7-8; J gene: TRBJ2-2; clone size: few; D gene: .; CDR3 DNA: TGTGCCAGCAGCTTAGCGGCGGCGGGATACACCGGGGAGCTGTTTTTT; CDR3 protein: CASSLAAAGYTGELFF
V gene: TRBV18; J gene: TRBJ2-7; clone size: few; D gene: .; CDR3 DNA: TGTGCCAGCTCACCAGGAGAATGGACCCCCTTCTACGAGCAGTACTTC; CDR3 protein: CASSPGEWTPFYEQYF
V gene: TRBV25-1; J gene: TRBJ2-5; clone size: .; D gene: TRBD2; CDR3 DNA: TGTGCCAGCAGTGAGGGGGCAGGGGGACGACTAGCGGGAGACGGCGAAGAGACCCAGTACTTC; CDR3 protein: CASSEGAGGRLAGDGEETQYF
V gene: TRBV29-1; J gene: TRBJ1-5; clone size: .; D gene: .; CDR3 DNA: TGCAGCGTTGCTTTCGGGGGTTACAATCAGCCCCAGCATTTT; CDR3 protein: CSVAFGGYNQPQHF
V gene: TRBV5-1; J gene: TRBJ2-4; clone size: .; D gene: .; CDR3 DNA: TGCGCCAGCAGCTTGGATTTGACAACCAAAAACATTCAGTACTTC; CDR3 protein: CASSLDLTTKNIQYF
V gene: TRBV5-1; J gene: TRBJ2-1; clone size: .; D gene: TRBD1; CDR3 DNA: TGCGCCAGCAGCTTAGGACAGGGAAGCAATGAGCAGTTCTTC; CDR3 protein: CASSLGQGSNEQFF
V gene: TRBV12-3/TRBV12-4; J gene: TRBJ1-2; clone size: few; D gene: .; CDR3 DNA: TGTGCCAGCAGTCCATCTAACTATGGCTACACCTTC; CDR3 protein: CASSPSNYGYTF
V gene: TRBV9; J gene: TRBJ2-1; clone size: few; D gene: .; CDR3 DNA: TGTGCCAGCAGCGCAATACTAGGATTGGGGCAGTTCTTC; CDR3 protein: CASSAILGLGQFF
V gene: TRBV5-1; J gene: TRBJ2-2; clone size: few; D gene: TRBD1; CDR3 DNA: TGCGCCAGCAGCCCTACAGGGGGCACCGGGGAGCTGTTTTTT; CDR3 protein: CASSPTGGTGELFF
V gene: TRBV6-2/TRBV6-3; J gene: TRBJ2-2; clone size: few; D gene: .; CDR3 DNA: TGTGCCAGCATGGTCACGAACACCGGGGAGCTGTTTTTT; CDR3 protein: CASMVTNTGELFF
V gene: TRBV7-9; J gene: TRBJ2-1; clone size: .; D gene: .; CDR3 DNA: TGTGCCAGCAGCTTAGTGCTCAAGGATGAGCAGTTCTTC; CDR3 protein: CASSLVLKDEQFF
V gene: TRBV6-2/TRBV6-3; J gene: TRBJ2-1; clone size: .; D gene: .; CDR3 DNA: TGTGCCAGCAGTTTCCTCAGCATCTTGTCACCTCCCAATGAGCAGTTCTTC; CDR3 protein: CASSFLSILSPPNEQFF
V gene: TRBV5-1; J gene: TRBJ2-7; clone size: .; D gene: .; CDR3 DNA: TGCGCCAGCAGCCCCTCCGGGCATCCCCGGGACGAGCAGTACTTC; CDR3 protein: CASSPSGHPRDEQYF
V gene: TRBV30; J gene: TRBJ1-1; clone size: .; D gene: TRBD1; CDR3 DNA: TGTGCCTGGAGGCTTCCGGGACAGGAGGCTTTCTTT; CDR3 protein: CAWRLPGQEAFF